What follows are 4 T cell receptor beta chains derived from one specimen sequenced in a study of read filtering for tumor transcriptome and immune sequencing. Molecular barcoded adaptors covering alpha/delta and beta/gamma chains were used on 400 ng RNA. TCRdb re-called the reads with MiXCR, one entry per CDR3 protein. Among over 25,000 distinct CDR3 sequences listed, about 15% were seen once. Sequencing was done on a sample of a population of CD138-negative cells sorted from bone marrow. The receptors originated from a donor at least 40 years old with multiple myeloma.

Notes on this clonotype: This likely stems from a read error, as it lies one base from a far larger clone. The rearrangement uses TRBV20-1 and TRBJ2-7; 8 bases fit TRBD2. CDR3 length: 16 residues. V shed 0 bases, J shed 7 bases, and the junction held 14 bases outside the gene matches. Germline values: CDR1 DFQATT, CDR2 SNEGSKA (reference sequence). For the CDR3, the DNA is TGCAGTGCTAGAGACTTCGCGGGAGGAAAATACAATGAGCAGTACTTC. Translation gives CSARDFAGGKYNEQYF.

This clonotype was seen ten or more times. CDR3 sequence: CSASSGLAGYWTGELFF. For the CDR3, the DNA is TGCAGTGCTAGCTCCGGACTAGCGGGTTATTGGACCGGGGAGCTGTTTTTT. This chain links TRBV20-1 with TRBJ2-2; TRBD2 aligns across 11 bases. The CDR3 runs to 17 residues. The V and J ends lost 3 bases and 5 bases, in that order; junction bases with no gene match: 11. The germline V gene encodes CDR1 DFQATT and CDR2 SNEGSKA (reference sequence).

Concerning this clonotype: Its ends do not fully match the called genes, so a read error is possible. The gene calls are TRBV7-8 and TRBJ2-7, with a possible D match to TRBD2 (6 bases). This CDR3 region has 18 residues. Germline values: CDR1 SGHVS, CDR2 FQNEAQ. The CDR3 region is CASSLEVTERVETYGQYF. The CDR3 nucleotides are TGTGCCAGCAGCTTAGAGGTTACTGAGCGGGTGGAGACCTACGGGCAGTACTTC.

In its sample, this clonotype was seen many times. V usage is TRBV20-1 and J usage is TRBJ1-1, with 8 bases identical to TRBD1. CDR3 length equals 13 residues. V was pared by 2 bases and J by 4 bases, with 3 bases of the junction left unmatched. Looked up from germline, CDR1 is DFQATT and CDR2 is SNEGSKA (reference sequence). The CDR3 protein is CSARTGGGTEAFF. The CDR3 coding sequence is TGCAGTGCTAGAACAGGGGGGGGCACTGAAGCTTTCTTT.